The clone carrying this T cell receptor (beta chain) occurred a few times. What it recognizes is unknown. Trimming removed 6 bases at V and 6 bases at J, with 12 bases between. The V gene's germline CDR1 is PRHDT and CDR2 FYEKMQ (reference sequence). The CDR3 runs 14 residues. The source of the sample is a study of response to subunit inactivated influenza vaccine. Overall study results and limits: The authors suggested that every seasonal influenza vaccination recruits few new T cells.

TCRdb ran MiXCR on the RT-PCR reads and lists one entry per CDR3 protein. Among fewer than 650,000 distinct CDR3 sequences, 13% were seen once, and the ten largest hold less than 15%. The chain couples TRBV13 to TRBJ1-6; D is perhaps TRBD1 (6 bases). Sequencing was performed on PBMCs from blood, taken roughly 48 days after vaccination. The sequence came from a man aged 50 to 59 who received an inactivated influenza vaccine. CDR3 amino acids: CASRSLRGNSPLHF. The CDR3 region has the DNA TGTGCCAGCAGGTCCCTCAGGGGTAATTCACCCCTCCACTTT.